This T cell receptor (beta chain) was identified in a study of graft-versus-host responses after intestinal transplantation. The study, taken as a whole, reports: Some GvH clones were seen earlier in gut or blood, suggesting intestinal origin.

This clone occurred once. As yet, its antigen is unknown. The V end lost 6 bases, the J end lost 4 bases, and 6 bases lay between the germline ends. Germline V CDR1 and CDR2: MDHEN, SYDVKM. CDR3 length: 11 amino acids. Profiling relied on immunoSEQ multiplex PCR, and the TCRdb table lists in-frame clones only, not all of them. The sample holds roughly 97,000 clones; around 92% are singletons and the top ten take around 0.2%. The TCR originated in a human donor who was the organ donor for an intestinal transplant. This chain uses TRBV28 with TRBJ1-2; D unresolved. Sequenced material: unstimulated CD4+ T cells sorted from spleen or lymph node cells, taken before transplant. The CDR3, as DNA: TGTGCCAGCAGCCCTCTCTATGGCTACACCTTC. Its protein is CASSPLYGYTF.